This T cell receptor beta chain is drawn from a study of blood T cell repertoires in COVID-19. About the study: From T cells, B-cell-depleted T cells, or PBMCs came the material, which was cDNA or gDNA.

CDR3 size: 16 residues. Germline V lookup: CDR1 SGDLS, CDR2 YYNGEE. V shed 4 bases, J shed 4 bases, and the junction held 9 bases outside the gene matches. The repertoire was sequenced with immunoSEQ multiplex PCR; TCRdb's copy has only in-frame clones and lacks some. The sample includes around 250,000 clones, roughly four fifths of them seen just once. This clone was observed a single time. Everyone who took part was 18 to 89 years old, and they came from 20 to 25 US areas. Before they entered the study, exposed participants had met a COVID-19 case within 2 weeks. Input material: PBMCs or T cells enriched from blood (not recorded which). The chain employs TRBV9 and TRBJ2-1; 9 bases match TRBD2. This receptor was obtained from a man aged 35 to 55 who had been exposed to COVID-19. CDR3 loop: CASSPEAGGIYNEQFF. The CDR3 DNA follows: TGTGCCAGCAGCCCGGAAGCGGGAGGTATATACAATGAGCAGTTCTTC.